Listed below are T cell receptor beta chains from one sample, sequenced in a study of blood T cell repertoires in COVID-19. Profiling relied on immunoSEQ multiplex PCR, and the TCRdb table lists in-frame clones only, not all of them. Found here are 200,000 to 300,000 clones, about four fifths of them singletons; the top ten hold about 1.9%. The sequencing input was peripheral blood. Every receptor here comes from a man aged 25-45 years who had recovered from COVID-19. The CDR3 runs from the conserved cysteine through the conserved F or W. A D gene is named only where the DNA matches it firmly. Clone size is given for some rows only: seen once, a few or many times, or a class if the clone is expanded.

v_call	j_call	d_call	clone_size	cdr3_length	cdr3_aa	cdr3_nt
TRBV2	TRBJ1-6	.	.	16	CASSDFRRRMDSPLHF	TGTGCCAGCAGTGATTTCCGGCGGCGGATGGATTCACCCCTCCACTTT
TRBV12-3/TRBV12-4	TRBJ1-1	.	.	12	CASSRDSTEAFF	TGTGCCAGCAGTAGGGACTCCACTGAAGCTTTCTTT
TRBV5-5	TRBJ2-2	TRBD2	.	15	CASSRGGTLPGELFF	TGTGCCAGCAGCCGGGGGGGGACCCTCCCCGGGGAGCTGTTTTTT
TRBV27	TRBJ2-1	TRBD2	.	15	CASSLTGGAYNEQFF	TGTGCCAGCAGTTTGACGGGGGGGGCCTACAATGAGCAGTTCTTC
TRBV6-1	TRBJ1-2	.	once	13	CASSDQTVYGYTF	TGTGCCAGCAGTGACCAGACAGTCTATGGCTACACCTTC
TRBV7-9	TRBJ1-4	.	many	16	CASSLSSGFRSEKLFF	TGTGCCAGCAGCTTAAGCTCGGGGTTTAGAAGTGAAAAACTGTTTTTT
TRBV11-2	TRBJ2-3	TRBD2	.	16	CASSRNLAGSTDTQYF	TGTGCCAGCAGCCGTAACCTAGCGGGAAGCACAGATACGCAGTATTTT
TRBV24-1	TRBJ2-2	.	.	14	CATSDRTETGELFF	TGTGCCACCAGTGATCGGACTGAAACCGGGGAGCTGTTTTTT
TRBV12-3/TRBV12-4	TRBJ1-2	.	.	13	CASSLVGGYGYTF	TGTGCCAGCAGTTTGGTCGGGGGGTATGGCTACACCTTC
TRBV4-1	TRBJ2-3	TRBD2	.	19	CASSQATVTSGASTDTQYF	TGCGCCAGCAGCCAAGCCACAGTGACTAGCGGGGCTAGCACAGATACGCAGTATTTT
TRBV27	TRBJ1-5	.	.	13	CASSSSNYQPQHF	TGTGCCAGCAGTTCCAGTAATTATCAGCCCCAGCATTTT
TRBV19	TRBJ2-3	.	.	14	CATQEQARTDTQYF	TGTGCCACCCAGGAACAGGCCCGCACAGATACGCAGTATTTT
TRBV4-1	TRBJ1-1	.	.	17	CASSPAVGDRSFAEAFF	TGCGCCAGCAGCCCTGCTGTGGGAGACAGGTCGTTCGCTGAAGCTTTCTTT
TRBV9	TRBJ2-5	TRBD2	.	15	CASSVAPSGQETQYF	TGTGCCAGCAGCGTAGCTCCTAGCGGACAAGAGACCCAGTACTTC
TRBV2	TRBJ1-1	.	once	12	CASSAMNTEAFF	TGTGCCAGCAGTGCCATGAACACTGAAGCTTTCTTT
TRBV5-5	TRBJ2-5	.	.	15	CASSFGSVAQETQYF	TGTGCCAGCAGCTTTGGTAGCGTAGCCCAAGAGACCCAGTACTTC
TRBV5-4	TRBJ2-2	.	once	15	CASSLPGRRSGELFF	TGTGCCAGCAGCTTGCCAGGGAGGCGTTCCGGGGAGCTGTTTTTT
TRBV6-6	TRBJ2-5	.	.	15	CASSLVQGRVETQYF	TGTGCCAGCAGCCTAGTACAGGGTAGGGTAGAGACCCAGTACTTC
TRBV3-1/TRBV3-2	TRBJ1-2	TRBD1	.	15	CASSPRQGARYGYTF	TGTGCCAGCAGCCCGCGACAGGGGGCACGGTATGGCTACACCTTC
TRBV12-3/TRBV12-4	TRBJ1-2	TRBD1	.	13	CASRQGWNRGYTF	TGTGCCAGCAGACAGGGGTGGAACCGCGGCTACACCTTC
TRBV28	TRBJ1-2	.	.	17	CASSSGRSTGLLEGYTF	TGTGCCAGCAGTTCGGGGCGTAGCACAGGGTTGTTGGAAGGCTACACCTTC
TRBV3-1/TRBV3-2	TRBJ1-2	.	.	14	CASSQGGANYGYTF	TGTGCCAGCAGCCAAGGGGGCGCTAACTATGGCTACACCTTC
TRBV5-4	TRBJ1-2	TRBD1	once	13	CASSTDRNYGYTF	TGTGCCAGCAGCACGGACAGGAACTATGGCTACACCTTC
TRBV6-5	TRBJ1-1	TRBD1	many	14	CASSYGGQGTEAFF	TGTGCCAGCAGTTACGGGGGACAGGGCACTGAAGCTTTCTTT
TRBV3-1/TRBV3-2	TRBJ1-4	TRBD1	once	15	CASSQRTGGNEKLFF	TGTGCCAGCAGCCAGAGGACAGGTGGTAATGAAAAACTGTTTTTT
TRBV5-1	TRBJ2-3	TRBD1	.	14	CASSKGQGEDTQYF	TGCGCCAGCAGCAAAGGACAGGGGGAGGATACGCAGTATTTT
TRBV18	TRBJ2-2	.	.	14	CASSGGLNTGELFF	TGTGCCAGCTCGGGGGGGCTGAACACCGGGGAGCTGTTTTTT
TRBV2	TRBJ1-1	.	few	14	CASSADTLNTEAFF	TGTGCCAGCAGTGCCGACACCTTGAACACTGAAGCTTTCTTT
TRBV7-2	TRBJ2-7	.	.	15	CASSPQEGPPYEQYF	TGTGCCAGCAGCCCCCAGGAAGGTCCCCCCTACGAGCAGTACTTC
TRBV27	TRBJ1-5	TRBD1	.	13	CASSLRQGQPQHF	TGTGCCAGCAGCCTAAGACAGGGACAGCCCCAGCATTTT
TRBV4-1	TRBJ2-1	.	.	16	CASSPARLVSYNEQFF	TGCGCCAGCAGCCCAGCTAGGTTAGTCTCCTACAATGAGCAGTTCTTC
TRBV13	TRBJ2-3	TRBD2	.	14	CASSPPAGVVTQYF	TGTGCCAGCAGCCCACCCGCGGGGGTAGTAACGCAGTATTTT
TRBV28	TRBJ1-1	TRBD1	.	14	CASSLDRGVTEAFF	TGTGCCAGCAGTTTAGACAGGGGGGTTACTGAAGCTTTCTTT
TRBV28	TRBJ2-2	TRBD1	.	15	CASSSYQQGTGELFF	TGTGCCAGCAGTTCCTACCAACAGGGGACCGGGGAGCTGTTTTTT
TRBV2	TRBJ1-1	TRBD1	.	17	CASSGNPGTGVNTEAFF	TGTGCCAGCAGTGGGAACCCCGGGACAGGGGTGAACACTGAAGCTTTCTTT
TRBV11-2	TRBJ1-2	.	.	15	CASSLDYSGSYGYTF	TGTGCCAGCAGCTTAGATTACAGCGGAAGCTATGGCTACACCTTC
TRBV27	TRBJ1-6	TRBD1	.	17	CASSYEPADRGLSPLHF	TGTGCCAGCAGCTACGAACCCGCAGACAGGGGGCTTTCACCCCTCCACTTT
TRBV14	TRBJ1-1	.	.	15	CASSRNTGSRSEAFF	TGTGCCAGCAGCCGCAACACCGGGAGTAGGTCTGAAGCTTTCTTT
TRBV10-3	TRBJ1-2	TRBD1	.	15	CAISESYDRVNGYTF	TGTGCCATCAGTGAGTCTTATGACAGGGTCAATGGCTACACCTTC
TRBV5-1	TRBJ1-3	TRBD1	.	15	CASSGGTASGNTIYF	TGCGCCAGCAGCGGCGGGACAGCCTCTGGAAACACCATATATTTT
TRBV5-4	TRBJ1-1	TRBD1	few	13	CASWRTGDTEAFF	TGTGCCAGCTGGAGGACAGGGGACACTGAAGCTTTCTTT
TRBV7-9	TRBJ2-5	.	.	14	CASSRDRSQETQYF	TGTGCCAGCAGCCGCGACAGGAGCCAAGAGACCCAGTACTTC
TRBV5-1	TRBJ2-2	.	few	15	CASSPDIANTGELFF	TGCGCCAGCAGCCCCGACATTGCGAACACCGGGGAGCTGTTTTTT
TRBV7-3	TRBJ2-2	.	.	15	CASSLNAGYTGELFF	TGTGCCAGCAGCCTAAACGCAGGATACACCGGGGAGCTGTTTTTT
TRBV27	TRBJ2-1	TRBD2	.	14	CASNPSGAYNEQFF	TGTGCCAGCAATCCTAGCGGGGCATACAATGAGCAGTTCTTC
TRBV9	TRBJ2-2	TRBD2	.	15	CASSVELAATGELFF	TGTGCCAGCAGCGTAGAACTAGCGGCCACCGGGGAGCTGTTTTTT
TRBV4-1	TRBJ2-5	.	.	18	CASSQVWNPGARGETQYF	TGCGCCAGCAGCCAAGTATGGAACCCAGGGGCTCGCGGGGAGACCCAGTACTTC
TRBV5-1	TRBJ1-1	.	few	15	CASSFGTTGNTEAFF	TGCGCCAGCAGCTTCGGGACTACAGGGAACACTGAAGCTTTCTTT
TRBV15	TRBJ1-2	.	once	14	CATSRATGSYGYTF	TGTGCCACCAGCAGAGCCACAGGATCTTATGGCTACACCTTC
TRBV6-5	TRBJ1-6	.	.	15	CASSYSGPGLSPLHF	TGTGCCAGCAGTTACTCGGGGCCAGGGCTTTCACCCCTCCACTTT
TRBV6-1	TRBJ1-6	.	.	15	CASSEADSYNSPLHF	TGTGCCAGCAGTGAAGCGGACAGCTATAATTCACCCCTCCACTTT
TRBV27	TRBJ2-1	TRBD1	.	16	CASSSRNDRDLNEQFF	TGTGCCAGCAGTTCCCGAAATGACAGGGACCTCAATGAGCAGTTCTTC
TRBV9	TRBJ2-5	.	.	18	CASSVEGISKRGQETQYF	TGTGCCAGCAGCGTAGAGGGGATATCCAAGCGTGGGCAAGAGACCCAGTACTTC